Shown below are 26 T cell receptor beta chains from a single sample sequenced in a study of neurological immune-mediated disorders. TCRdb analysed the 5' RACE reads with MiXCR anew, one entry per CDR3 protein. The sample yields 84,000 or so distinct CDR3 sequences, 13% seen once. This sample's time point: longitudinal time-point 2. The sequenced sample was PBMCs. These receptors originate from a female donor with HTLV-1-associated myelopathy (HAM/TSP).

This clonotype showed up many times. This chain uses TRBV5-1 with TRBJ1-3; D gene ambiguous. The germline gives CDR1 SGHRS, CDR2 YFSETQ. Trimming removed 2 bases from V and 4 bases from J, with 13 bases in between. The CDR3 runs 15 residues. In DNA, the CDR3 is TGCGCCAGCAGCTTAGATAGAGGGATAGGAAACACCATATATTTT. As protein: CASSLDRGIGNTIYF.

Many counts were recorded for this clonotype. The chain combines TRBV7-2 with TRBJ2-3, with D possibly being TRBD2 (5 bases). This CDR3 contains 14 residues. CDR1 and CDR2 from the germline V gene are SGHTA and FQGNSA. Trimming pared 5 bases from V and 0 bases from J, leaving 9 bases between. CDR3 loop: CASSLGLSTDTQYF. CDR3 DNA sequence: TGTGCCAGCAGCCTCGGACTGAGCACAGATACGCAGTATTTT.

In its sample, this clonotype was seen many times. The CDR3 reads CASSWDRTYNEQFF. The DNA of the CDR3 is TGCGCCAGCAGCTGGGACAGAACCTACAATGAGCAGTTCTTC. The V call is TRBV5-1, the J call TRBJ2-1; 7 bases are shared with TRBD1. The CDR3 sequence is 14 residues long. The germline CDR1 and CDR2 sequences are SGHRS and YFSETQ. The ends lost 3 bases at V and 2 bases at J; junction bases unmatched: 2. The full variable domain, its missing parts supplied by reference TRBV5-1 and TRBJ2-1, is KAGVTQTPRYLIKTRGQQVTLSCSPISGHRSVSWYQQTPGQGLQFLFEYFSETQRNKGNFPGRFSGRQFSNSRSEMNVSTLELGDSALYLCASSWDRTYNEQFFGPGTRLTVL.

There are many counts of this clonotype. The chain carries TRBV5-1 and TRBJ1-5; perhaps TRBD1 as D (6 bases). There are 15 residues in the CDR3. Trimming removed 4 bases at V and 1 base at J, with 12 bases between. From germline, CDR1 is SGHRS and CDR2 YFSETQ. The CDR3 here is CASSVTGLSNQPQHF. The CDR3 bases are TGCGCCAGCAGCGTAACAGGGTTAAGCAATCAGCCCCAGCATTTT.

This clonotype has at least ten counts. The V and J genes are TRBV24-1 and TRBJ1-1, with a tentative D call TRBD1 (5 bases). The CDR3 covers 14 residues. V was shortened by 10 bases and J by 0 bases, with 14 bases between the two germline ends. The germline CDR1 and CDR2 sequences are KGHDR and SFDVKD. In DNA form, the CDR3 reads TGTGCCACACGGGAGGGACCGATGAACACTGAAGCTTTCTTT. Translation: CATREGPMNTEAFF.

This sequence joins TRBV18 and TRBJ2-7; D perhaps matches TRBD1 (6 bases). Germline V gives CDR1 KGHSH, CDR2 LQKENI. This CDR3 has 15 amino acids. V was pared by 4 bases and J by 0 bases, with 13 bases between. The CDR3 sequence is CASSLQTGSSYEQYF. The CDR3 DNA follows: TGTGCCAGCTCACTCCAGACAGGAAGCTCCTACGAGCAGTACTTC. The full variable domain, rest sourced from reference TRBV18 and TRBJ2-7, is NAGVMQNPRHLVRRRGQEARLRCSPMKGHSHVYWYRQLPEEGLKFMVYLQKENIIDESGMPKERFSAEFPKEGPSILRIQQVVRGDSAAYFCASSLQTGSSYEQYFGPGTRLTVT.

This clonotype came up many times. This CDR3 is CASSLQGSGNEQFF. For the CDR3, the DNA is TGTGCCAGCAGCCTACAGGGAAGCGGGAATGAGCAGTTCTTC. The chain combines TRBV7-3 with TRBJ2-1; D tentatively fits TRBD1 or TRBD2 (6 bases each). Germline CDR1 and CDR2: SGHTA and FQGTGA. CDR3 length: 14 amino acids. V lost 5 bases and J lost 7, with 15 bases in between.

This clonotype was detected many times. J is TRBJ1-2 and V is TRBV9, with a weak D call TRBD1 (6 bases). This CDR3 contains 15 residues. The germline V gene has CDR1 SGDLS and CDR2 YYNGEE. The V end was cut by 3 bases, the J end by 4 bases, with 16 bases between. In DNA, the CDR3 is TGTGCCAGCAGCGACCCAGAAGGGGGTCCCTATGGCTACACCTTC. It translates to CASSDPEGGPYGYTF. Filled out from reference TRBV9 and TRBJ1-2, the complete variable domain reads DSGVTQTPKHLITATGQRVTLRCSPRSGDLSVYWYQQSLDQGLQFLIQYYNGEERAKGNILERFSAQQFPDLHSELNLSSLELGDSALYFCASSDPEGGPYGYTFGSGTRLTVV.

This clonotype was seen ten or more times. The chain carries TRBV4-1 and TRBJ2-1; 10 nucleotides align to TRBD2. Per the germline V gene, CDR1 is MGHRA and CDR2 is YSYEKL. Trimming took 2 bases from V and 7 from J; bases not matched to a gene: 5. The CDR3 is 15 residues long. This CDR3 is CASSQTSGALNEQFF. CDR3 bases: TGCGCCAGCAGCCAAACTAGCGGGGCCCTAAATGAGCAGTTCTTC.

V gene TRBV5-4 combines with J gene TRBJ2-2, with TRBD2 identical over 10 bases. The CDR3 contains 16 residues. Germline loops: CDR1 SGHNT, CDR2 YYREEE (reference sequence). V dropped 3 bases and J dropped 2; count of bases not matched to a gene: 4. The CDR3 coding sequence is TGTGCCAGCAGCTCGACTAGCGGGTCAAACACCGGGGAGCTGTTTTTT. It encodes CASSSTSGSNTGELFF.

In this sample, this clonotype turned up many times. The CDR3 here is CASMEQPNTEAFF. CDR3 nucleotide sequence: TGTGCCAGCATGGAACAACCGAACACTGAAGCTTTCTTT. The chain carries TRBV7-8 and TRBJ1-1; D is unclear. CDR1 SGHVS and CDR2 FQNEAQ come from the germline V gene. The CDR3 is 13 amino acids. The ends were cut back, 7 bases at V and 1 base at J, with 10 bases in the middle. The full variable domain, in which reference TRBV7-8 and TRBJ1-1 provide the parts outside the CDR3, is GAGVSQSPRYKVAKRGQDVALRCDPISGHVSLFWYQQALGQGPEFLTYFQNEAQLDKSGLPSDRFFAERPEGSVSTLKIQRTQQEDSAVYLCASMEQPNTEAFFGQGTRLTVV.

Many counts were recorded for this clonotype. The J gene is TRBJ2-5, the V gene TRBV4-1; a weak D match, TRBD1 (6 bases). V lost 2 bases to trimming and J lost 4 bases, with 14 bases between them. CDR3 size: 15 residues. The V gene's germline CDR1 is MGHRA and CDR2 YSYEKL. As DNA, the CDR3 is TGCGCCAGCAGCCAAACCAGGGGCACGGGAGAGACCCAGTACTTC. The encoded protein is CASSQTRGTGETQYF.

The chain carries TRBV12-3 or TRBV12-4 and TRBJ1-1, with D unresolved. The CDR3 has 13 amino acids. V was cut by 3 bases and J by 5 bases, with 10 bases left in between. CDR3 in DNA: TGTGCCAGCAGTTTTTCGGGCGGAACTGAAGCTTTCTTT. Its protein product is CASSFSGGTEAFF.

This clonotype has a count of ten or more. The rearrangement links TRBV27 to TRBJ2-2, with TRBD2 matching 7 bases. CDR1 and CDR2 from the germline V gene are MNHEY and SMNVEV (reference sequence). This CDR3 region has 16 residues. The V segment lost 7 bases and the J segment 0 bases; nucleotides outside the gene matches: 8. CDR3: CASTLLAPANTGELFF. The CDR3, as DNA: TGTGCCAGCACCTTACTAGCGCCCGCGAACACCGGGGAGCTGTTTTTT.

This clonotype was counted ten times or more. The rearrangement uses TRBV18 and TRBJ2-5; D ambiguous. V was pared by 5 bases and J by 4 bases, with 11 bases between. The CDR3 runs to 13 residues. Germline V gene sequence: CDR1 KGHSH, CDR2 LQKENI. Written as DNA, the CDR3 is TGTGCCAGCTCATCAGGAATCCTAGAGACCCAGTACTTC. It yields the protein CASSSGILETQYF. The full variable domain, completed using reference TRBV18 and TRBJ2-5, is NAGVMQNPRHLVRRRGQEARLRCSPMKGHSHVYWYRQLPEEGLKFMVYLQKENIIDESGMPKERFSAEFPKEGPSILRIQQVVRGDSAAYFCASSSGILETQYFGPGTRLLVL.

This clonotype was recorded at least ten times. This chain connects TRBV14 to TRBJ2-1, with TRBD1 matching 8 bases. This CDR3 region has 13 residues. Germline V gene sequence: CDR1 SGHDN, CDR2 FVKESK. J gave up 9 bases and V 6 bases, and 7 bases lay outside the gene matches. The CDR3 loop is CASRPRTGSEQFF. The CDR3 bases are TGTGCCAGCAGACCCCGGACAGGGAGTGAGCAGTTCTTC.

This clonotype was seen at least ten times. The CDR3 region has the DNA TGTGCCAGCAGCCAAACAGGGTCCCACCCCTCCTACGAGCAGTACTTC. This encodes CASSQTGSHPSYEQYF. The chain uses TRBV14 and TRBJ2-7, with D perhaps TRBD1 (6 bases). V lost 2 bases to trimming and J lost 0 bases, with 14 bases between them. CDR3 size: 16 residues. Germline CDR1 is SGHDN and CDR2 is FVKESK. Combining the CDR3 with reference TRBV14 and TRBJ2-7 gives the whole variable domain EAGVTQFPSHSVIEKGQTVTLRCDPISGHDNLYWYRRVMGKEIKFLLHFVKESKQDESGMPNNRFLAERTGGTYSTLKVQPAELEDSGVYFCASSQTGSHPSYEQYFGPGTRLTVT.

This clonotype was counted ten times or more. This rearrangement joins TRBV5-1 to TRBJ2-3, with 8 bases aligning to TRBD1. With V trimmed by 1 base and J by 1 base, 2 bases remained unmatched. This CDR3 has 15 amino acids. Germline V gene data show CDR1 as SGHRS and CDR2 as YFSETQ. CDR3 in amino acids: CASSLKQGGTDTQYF. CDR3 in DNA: TGCGCCAGCAGCTTGAAACAGGGGGGCACAGATACGCAGTATTTT.

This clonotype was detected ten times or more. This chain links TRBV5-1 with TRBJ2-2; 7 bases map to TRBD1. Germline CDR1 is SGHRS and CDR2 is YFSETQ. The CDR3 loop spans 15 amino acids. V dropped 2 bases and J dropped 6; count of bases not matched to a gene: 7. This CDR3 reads CASSLGGHASGELFF. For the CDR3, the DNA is TGCGCCAGCAGCTTAGGGGGCCATGCCTCCGGGGAGCTGTTTTTT. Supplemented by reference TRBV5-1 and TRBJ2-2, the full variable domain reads KAGVTQTPRYLIKTRGQQVTLSCSPISGHRSVSWYQQTPGQGLQFLFEYFSETQRNKGNFPGRFSGRQFSNSRSEMNVSTLELGDSALYLCASSLGGHASGELFFGEGSRLTVL.

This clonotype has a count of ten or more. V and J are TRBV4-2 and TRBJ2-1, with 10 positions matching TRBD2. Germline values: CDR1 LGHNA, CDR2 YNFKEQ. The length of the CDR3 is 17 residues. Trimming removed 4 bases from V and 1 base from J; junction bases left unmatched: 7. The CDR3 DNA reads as TGTGCCAGCAGCCGCTCAACACTAGCGGGGTCCTACAATGAGCAGTTCTTC. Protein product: CASSRSTLAGSYNEQFF.

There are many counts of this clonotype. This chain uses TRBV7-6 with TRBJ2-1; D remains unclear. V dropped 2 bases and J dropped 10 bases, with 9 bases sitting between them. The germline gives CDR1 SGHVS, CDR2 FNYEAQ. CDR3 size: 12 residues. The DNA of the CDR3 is TGTGCCAGCAGCTTAAGCTCCCAGGAGCAGTTCTTC. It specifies CASSLSSQEQFF.

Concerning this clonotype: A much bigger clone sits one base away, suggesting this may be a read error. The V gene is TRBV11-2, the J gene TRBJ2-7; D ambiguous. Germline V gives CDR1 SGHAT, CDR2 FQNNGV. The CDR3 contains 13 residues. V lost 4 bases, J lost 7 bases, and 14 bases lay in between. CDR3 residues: CASSSSTLEEQYF. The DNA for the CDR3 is TGTGCCAGCAGCTCATCCACGCTGGAAGAGCAGTACTTC.

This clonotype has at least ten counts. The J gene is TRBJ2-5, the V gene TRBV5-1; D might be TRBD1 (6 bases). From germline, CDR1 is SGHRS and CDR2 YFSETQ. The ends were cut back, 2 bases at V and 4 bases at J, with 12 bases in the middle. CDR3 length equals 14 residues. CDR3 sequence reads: CASSFPGAGETQYF. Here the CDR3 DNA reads TGCGCCAGCAGCTTCCCAGGGGCGGGAGAGACCCAGTACTTC.

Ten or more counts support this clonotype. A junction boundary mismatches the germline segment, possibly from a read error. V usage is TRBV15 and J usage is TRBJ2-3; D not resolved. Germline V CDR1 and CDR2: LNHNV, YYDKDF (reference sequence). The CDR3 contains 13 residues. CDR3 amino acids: CATSRDYDYTQYF. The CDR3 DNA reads TGTGCTACCAGCAGAGATTATGACTATACGCAGTATTTT.

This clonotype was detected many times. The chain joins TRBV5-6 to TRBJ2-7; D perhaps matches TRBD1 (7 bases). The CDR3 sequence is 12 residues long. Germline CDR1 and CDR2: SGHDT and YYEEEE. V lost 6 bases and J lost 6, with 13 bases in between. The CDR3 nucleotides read TGTGCCAGCACCCGGGGGACAGCCGAGCAGTACTTC. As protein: CASTRGTAEQYF.

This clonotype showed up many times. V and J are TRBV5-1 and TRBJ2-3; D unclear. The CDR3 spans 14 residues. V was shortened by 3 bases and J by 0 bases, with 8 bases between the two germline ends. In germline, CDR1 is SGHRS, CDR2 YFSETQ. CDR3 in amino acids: CASSSPDSTDTQYF. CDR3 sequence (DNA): TGCGCCAGCAGCTCCCCGGACAGCACAGATACGCAGTATTTT.